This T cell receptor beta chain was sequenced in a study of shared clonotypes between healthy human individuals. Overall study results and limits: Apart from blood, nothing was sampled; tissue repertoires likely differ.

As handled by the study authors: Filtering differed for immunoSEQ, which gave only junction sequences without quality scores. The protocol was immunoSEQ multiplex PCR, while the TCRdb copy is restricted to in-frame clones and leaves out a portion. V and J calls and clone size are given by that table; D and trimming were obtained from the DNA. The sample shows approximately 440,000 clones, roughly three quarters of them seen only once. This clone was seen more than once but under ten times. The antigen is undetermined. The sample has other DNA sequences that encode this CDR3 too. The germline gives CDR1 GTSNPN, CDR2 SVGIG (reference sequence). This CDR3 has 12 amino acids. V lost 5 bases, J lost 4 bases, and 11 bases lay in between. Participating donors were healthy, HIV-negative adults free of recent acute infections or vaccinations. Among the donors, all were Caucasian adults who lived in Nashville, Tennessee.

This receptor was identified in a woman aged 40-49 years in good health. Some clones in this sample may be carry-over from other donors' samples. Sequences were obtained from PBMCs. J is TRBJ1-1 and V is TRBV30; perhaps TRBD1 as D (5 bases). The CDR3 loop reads CAWGAGPTEAFF. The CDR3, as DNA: TGTGCCTGGGGAGCGGGGCCCACTGAAGCTTTCTTT.